These T cell receptor beta chains were read from a single sample in a study of T cells in Graves' hyperthyroidism and ophthalmopathy. Each CDR3 protein gets one entry after TCRdb re-called the multiplex PCR reads with MiXCR. The sample comprises approximately 600,000 distinct CDR3 sequences, about 16% of which are singletons, and about 3.8% rests with the top ten. Sequenced input: blood. The receptors were gathered from a woman between 25 and 40 years old with Graves' hyperthyroidism. The CDR3 runs from the conserved cysteine through the conserved F or W. A D gene is named only where the DNA matches it firmly.

V gene,J gene,D gene,CDR3 protein
TRBV11-3,TRBJ2-7,-,CASSLGGGSEQYF
TRBV6-4,TRBJ2-2,TRBD2,CASAGTSLPGELFF
TRBV20-1,TRBJ1-1,TRBD1,CSARGTGKRNTEAFF
TRBV19,TRBJ1-6,-,CASRAEGRANSPLHF
TRBV14,TRBJ2-6,TRBD1,CASSPGTGQSSGANVLTF
TRBV18,TRBJ2-5,-,CASSPEQETQYF
TRBV6-1,TRBJ2-2,TRBD2,CASRRLAGGNTGELFF
TRBV7-9,TRBJ2-2,TRBD1,CASSPQTGATGELFF
TRBV7-2,TRBJ2-7,-,CASSWGHEQYF
TRBV20-1,TRBJ1-4,-,CSGYGETNEKLFF